This T cell receptor beta chain was documented in a study of cytomegalovirus exposure and HLA in healthy donors. The PCR made use of 60 Vbeta and 13 Jbeta primers. Sequencing used immunoSEQ multiplex PCR; TCRdb keeps in-frame clones, though not all of them. The sample records roughly 150,000 clones, about 81% being singletons. The CDR3 covers 13 residues. Germline V gives CDR1 SGDLS, CDR2 YYNGEE. The ends were cut back, 0 bases at V and 8 bases at J, with 9 bases in the middle. Points from the study as a whole: Later work found most CMV-associated TCR beta chains apparently HLA-restricted. As a later analysis showed, a missense DCLRE1C variant was linked to trimming of TCR beta V- and J-genes. Cytomegalovirus association was assigned to approximately 160 TCR beta chains. Among the CMV-associated chains, three were confirmed in vitro as specific for CMV antigens.

Worth noting for this clone: Its target is not known.

This sequence was found in a girl aged 2-9 years in good health and CMV-seropositive. Sequenced input: PBMCs. This chain links TRBV9 with TRBJ2-1, with D unclear. This CDR3 reads CASSVASLDEQFF. The CDR3 coding sequence is TGTGCCAGCAGCGTAGCATCCCTAGATGAGCAGTTCTTC.